This TCR beta chain was captured by sequencing in a study of identical twins (dated by TCRdb to the mid-2010s). A note on the overall study: To test whether fetal clonotypes persist, this study deep-sequenced TCR alpha and beta repertoires from monozygotic twins, from unrelated adults of various ages, and from cord blood. To rule out contamination, replicate twin experiments were performed at different times with different library preparation protocols. General study outcomes and caveats: Conclusions relied on cross-sectional statistical analysis, since the same donors could not be followed over many years. In monozygotic twins, recombination models systematically underestimated out-of-frame TCR alpha sharing, but the models matched the sharing seen between unrelated individuals. Compared with coincidental sharing between unrelated individuals, out-of-frame TCR alpha sequences shared between twins showed an excess of sequences with low generation probability. Abundant cord blood beta clonotypes had fewer insertions, young adult naive repertoires showed a similar but weaker trend, and memory repertoires showed no such trend. A weaker excess of twin sharing was found in beta out-of-frame sequences because the signal-to-noise ratio was lowered by fewer shared sequences. Invariant T cells such as MAIT and iNKT could partly confound zero-insertion analyses, though diverse VJ usage argued against this for most clonotypes.

Every donor in the study was a healthy Caucasian. Three pairs of female monozygotic twins, all aged roughly 18 to 30 years, made up the twin cohort. Positive isolation kits from Invitrogen were used to isolate CD4+ and CD8+ T cell populations. The method was 5' RACE. Sequenced using an Illumina HiSeq 2000. A universal primer binding site was introduced by template switching, and a unique molecular identifier was present in the final cDNA, enabling accurate counting of TCR cDNA molecules. Specific primers in the conserved constant-segment region were used to synthesize first-strand cDNA for the TCR alpha and beta chains. To control for contamination, each cDNA library was double barcoded with a SMART-Mk sample barcode plus Illumina barcodes. TruSeq adapter sequences, together with Illumina sample barcodes, were added in two successive PCR steps. The Illumina HiSeq platform was used with custom primers to sequence TCR alpha and beta cDNA libraries. Per the source publication's procedure: MiGEC processed the raw reads to extract unique molecular identifiers, while MiXCR was used to determine the CDR3 positions. Recombination models were inferred per individual with the repgenHMM and IGoR tools using an EM algorithm. Shared clonotype analysis was performed with the tcR package in R, normalizing sharing by the product of cloneset sizes. Out-of-frame nonproductive sequences were analyzed to study raw recombination free of thymic and clonal selection effects. TCRdb redid the processing of the public reads, applying fastp at Q25 and MiXCR, and retained in-frame beta chains. Duplicate CDR3 protein sequences are folded into a single record with the most common DNA and genes. TCRdb's processing, not the authors', yielded these V and J calls. The sample table records roughly 190,000 distinct CDR3 sequences; approximately 16% of these occur just once. The ten largest clonotypes hold 40% to 45% of the sample.

Remarks on this clonotype: This receptor's antigen is unknown. No qualities accompany the bases; no much larger clone lies one base away.

This same sample was also part of a study on T cells expressing NK-cell markers. From that second study: In sorted CD3+CD56+NKG2C+, CD3+CD56+NKG2C- and CD3+CD56-NKG2C+ T-cell subsets from about 8 donors, TCR beta-chain repertoires were profiled. Of the eight sequenced donors, seven were found to be HCMV-seropositive and one was found to be HCMV-seronegative. In several experiments an anti-gammadeltaTCR antibody was added to restrict sorting to alphabetaTCR-expressing T cells. In six donors, the dominant CD3+CD56+NKG2C+ clonotypes ranked among the top 10 CD8+ clonotypes, making up 1.0-7.0% of CD8+ T cells. Those dominant clonotypes were again the most abundant among CD3+CD56-NKG2C+ cells in a handful of donors, at about 28.3-65%. Whether the expanded NKG2C-expressing T cell clones were specific for HCMV antigens remained unclear. All eight donors whose samples were sequenced were randomly selected healthy volunteers, three of them men and five women. To determine HCMV serostatus, a commercial ELISA kit was used to detect HCMV-specific IgG in serum. MIGEC handled demultiplexing of the reads and grouping by UMI, while MiTCR was used to assemble and quantify clonotypes. To exclude erroneous sequences, any TCR cDNA sequence not supported by at least two reads was discarded. Downstream repertoire analysis used the tcR package, and clonotypes were matched across fractions by CDR3 nucleotide sequence plus V segment. Antigen specificity was annotated against VDJdb with VDJmatch, allowing one amino acid substitution in CDR3.

Material: CD8+ T cells sorted from blood. This clonotype was sampled from a woman aged 18 to 35 in good health.

The CDR3 protein sequence reads: CASSQDRIYNEQFF. Here is the DNA: TGTGCCAGCAGCCAAGATCGGATCTACAATGAGCAGTTCTTC. In this chain, TRBV3-1 is recombined with TRBJ2-1; the D segment cannot be called with confidence. V is reduced by 0 bases and J by 3 bases, leaving a spacing of 6 bases between them. CDR1 and CDR2 are read off the germline V gene (reference sequence) as LGHDT and YNNKEL. From cysteine to phenylalanine, the CDR3 is 14 amino acids long. Of the read, only the CDR3 DNA is kept; its 42 bases are in frame from base 1.